Listed here are 30 T cell receptor beta chains from one sample, sequenced in a study of blood T cells in healthy people across ages. A sample-barcoded 5' primer and a J-beta primer mix were used in a second PCR of roughly 7 to 12 cycles. TCRdb re-called the 5' RACE reads with MiXCR, one entry per CDR3 protein. The sample lists over 1.5 million distinct CDR3 sequences, 49% seen once, with less than 2.5% in the top ten. Source material: blood. These receptors all come from a woman in her forties in good health.

This clonotype occurred a few times. The J gene is TRBJ2-3, the V gene TRBV29-1; D is unresolved. Germline CDR1 is SQVTM and CDR2 is ANQGSEA. The CDR3 runs to 11 residues. Trimming shortened V by 4 bases and J by 3 bases, and 5 bases separated the two germline ends. DNA for the CDR3: TGCAGCGTTGGGCCTACAGATACGCAGTATTTT. Translated, it gives CSVGPTDTQYF.

The sample holds a few counts of this clonotype. The chain joins TRBV12-3 or TRBV12-4 to TRBJ2-3, with 7 bases matching TRBD2. The CDR3 runs to 16 residues. The ends lost 7 bases at V and 2 bases at J; junction bases unmatched: 12. For the CDR3, the DNA is TGTGCCAGCACCTGGAGGAGCGGGGCGCCCACAGATACGCAGTATTTT. Translated, it gives CASTWRSGAPTDTQYF.

The chain employs TRBV20-1 and TRBJ2-7, with D perhaps being TRBD1 or TRBD2 (7 bases each). This CDR3 spans 15 amino acids. CDR1 DFQATT and CDR2 SNEGSKA come from the germline V gene (reference sequence). Trimming cost V 0 bases and J 4 bases, with 16 bases left between them. The DNA for the CDR3 is TGCAGTGCTAGAGATCCAGGGGGGGTTGTGTACGAGCAGTACTTC. Translation: CSARDPGGVVYEQYF.

V gene TRBV24-1 combines with J gene TRBJ2-3, with TRBD2 matching over 13 bases. The germline CDR1 and CDR2 sequences are KGHDR and SFDVKD. The junction had 5 bases not matched to a gene; V was cut back by 3 bases and J by 3 bases. There are 17 residues in the CDR3. The CDR3 DNA is TGTGCCACCAGTGATCCTACTAGCGGGGGGGCAACAGATACGCAGTATTTT. This translates into CATSDPTSGGATDTQYF.

J is TRBJ2-7 and V is TRBV12-3 or TRBV12-4; tentative D call: TRBD1 (5 bases). V lost 3 bases and J 2 bases, leaving 11 bases between the germline ends. This CDR3 has 14 residues. The CDR3 sequence is CASSFILGAYEQYF. The CDR3 nucleotides are TGTGCCAGCAGTTTTATCTTAGGGGCCTACGAGCAGTACTTC.

The V gene is TRBV20-1, the J gene TRBJ2-5; TRBD1 matches 9 bases. In germline, CDR1 is DFQATT, CDR2 SNEGSKA (reference sequence). The CDR3 is 15 residues long. V was clipped by 6 bases and J by 11 bases; unmatched bases: 19. CDR3 sequence: CSAPPGTGWENEQYF. CDR3 sequence (DNA): TGCAGTGCGCCGCCCGGGACAGGGTGGGAAAATGAGCAGTACTTC.

The chain is built from TRBV12-3 or TRBV12-4 and TRBJ2-1; TRBD2 matches 12 bases. The CDR3 totals 14 residues. V shed 7 bases, J shed 6 bases, and the junction held 4 bases outside the gene matches. This CDR3 reads CASKLAGGINEQFF. The CDR3 DNA reads TGTGCCAGCAAACTAGCGGGGGGCATCAATGAGCAGTTCTTC.

J is TRBJ2-7 and V is TRBV15; 10 bases are a match to TRBD2. The CDR3 extends over 17 amino acids. Per germline, CDR1 LNHNV and CDR2 YYDKDF (reference sequence). Germline trimming cut 0 bases from V and 7 bases from J; bases unmatched to any gene: 12. The CDR3 DNA sequence: TGTGCCACCAGCAGAGAGGGGCTTAGCGGGGGGTTTCATGAGCAGTACTTC. It specifies CATSREGLSGGFHEQYF.

Here the CDR3 reads CASNIGTPETGELFF. In DNA, the CDR3 is TGTGCCAGCAATATCGGGACCCCCGAAACCGGGGAGCTGTTTTTT. The gene calls are TRBV28 and TRBJ2-2, with D perhaps assigned TRBD1 or TRBD2 (5 bases each). Trimming stripped 7 bases from V and 5 bases from J, with 17 bases between. Germline V lookup: CDR1 MDHEN, CDR2 SYDVKM. CDR3 length: 15 amino acids.

The chain carries TRBV5-1 and TRBJ2-1; 8 bases align to TRBD1. The germline CDR1 and CDR2 sequences are SGHRS and YFSETQ. After removal of 0 bases from V and 12 bases from J, the junction contained 14 bases not matched to a gene. The CDR3 totals 16 residues. The CDR3 protein is CASSLVGTGILLGQFF. The CDR3 coding sequence is TGCGCCAGCAGCTTGGTAGGGACAGGAATCTTACTGGGGCAGTTCTTC.

This sequence joins TRBV12-3 or TRBV12-4 and TRBJ2-5, with 7 bases that match TRBD1. After removal of 3 bases from V and 5 bases from J, the junction contained 9 bases not matched to a gene. CDR3 size: 15 residues. CDR3 amino acids: CASSLTQGVRETQYF. The CDR3 coding sequence is TGTGCCAGCAGTTTGACTCAGGGGGTTAGGGAGACCCAGTACTTC.

This sequence joins TRBV11-3 and TRBJ1-5, with TRBD1 matching over 7 bases. The CDR3 contains 18 residues. CDR1 SGHNT and CDR2 YENEEA come from the germline V gene. V was clipped by 1 base and J by 10 bases; unmatched bases: 19. CDR3 nucleotides: TGTGCCAGCAGCTTAGTTCAACCGACAGGGTCGCCGGGCATCCCCCAGCATTTT. Its protein is CASSLVQPTGSPGIPQHF.

V is TRBV27 and J is TRBJ2-4; tentative D call: TRBD1 (5 bases). Judging by the DNA end, TRBJ2-7 fits better; the J call may be wrong. The V gene's germline CDR1 is MNHEY and CDR2 SMNVEV (reference sequence). The CDR3 consists of 14 residues. The CDR3 reads CASSPRAGRSEQYF. The CDR3 DNA follows: TGTGCCAGCAGTCCCCGGGCAGGGCGTAGCGAGCAGTACTTC.

The chain is built from TRBV7-9 and TRBJ2-1, with D unclear. CDR3 length: 14 amino acids. Trimming stripped 2 bases from V and 5 bases from J, with 10 bases between. CDR1 is SEHNR, CDR2 FQNEAQ, per germline (reference sequence). This CDR3 is CASSLKNDHNEQFF. The CDR3 DNA follows: TGTGCCAGCAGCTTAAAAAACGACCACAATGAGCAGTTCTTC.

V gene TRBV6-6 combines with J gene TRBJ2-1, with 10 nucleotides matching TRBD1. V was clipped by 0 bases and J by 7 bases; unmatched bases: 6. Germline CDR1 MNHNY, CDR2 SVGAGI (reference sequence). The CDR3 totals 16 residues. CDR3 sequence (DNA): TGTGCCAGCAGTTACTCACCGGGACAGGGGTCAAATGAGCAGTTCTTC. Amino acids: CASSYSPGQGSNEQFF.

Only a few counts were recorded for this clonotype. The genes are TRBV9 and TRBJ2-5; D possibly corresponds to TRBD2 (6 bases). Per germline, CDR1 SGDLS and CDR2 YYNGEE. This CDR3 is 16 amino acids long. With 2 bases removed from V and 11 bases from J, the gap between germline ends came to 25 bases. Written as DNA, the CDR3 is TGTGCCAGCAGCGTCGACCCGACTAGGGTAAACAATGAGCAGTACTTC. It encodes CASSVDPTRVNNEQYF.

This clonotype has only a few counts. The rearrangement uses TRBV6-6 and TRBJ2-1; D tentatively fits TRBD1 or TRBD2 (6 bases each). In germline, CDR1 is MNHNY, CDR2 SVGAGI (reference sequence). The V and J ends lost 2 bases and 4 bases respectively, with 18 bases between them. This CDR3 comprises 17 residues. The CDR3 loop reads CASSYGAIGGGYNEQFF. CDR3 bases: TGTGCCAGCAGTTACGGGGCGATCGGGGGCGGTTACAATGAGCAGTTCTTC.

The rearrangement uses TRBV12-3 or TRBV12-4 and TRBJ1-5, with a tentative D call TRBD1 (5 bases). CDR3 length equals 15 residues. Trimming removed 4 bases from V and 4 bases from J, with 14 bases in between. The CDR3: CASSSKRGNNQPQHF. In DNA, the CDR3 is TGTGCCAGCAGTTCAAAACGGGGGAATAATCAGCCCCAGCATTTT.

This chain connects TRBV29-1 to TRBJ2-3; D is possibly TRBD1 or TRBD2 (5 bases each). CDR1 and CDR2 (germline): SQVTM, ANQGSEA. The CDR3 has 17 amino acids. Trimming stripped 4 bases from V and 4 bases from J, with 24 bases between. CDR3: CSVGLLELGEFADTQYF. CDR3 DNA: TGCAGCGTTGGACTGCTGGAGCTGGGGGAATTTGCAGATACGCAGTATTTT.

The V call is TRBV20-1, the J call TRBJ1-2; D unresolved. The CDR3 is made up of 14 amino acids. Germline CDR1 reads DFQATT; CDR2 reads SNEGSKA (reference sequence). Trimming stripped 3 bases from V and 0 bases from J, with 11 bases between. In DNA form, the CDR3 reads TGCAGTGCTAGGAAGGCGGCAGCTAACTATGGCTACACCTTC. This codes for CSARKAAANYGYTF.

The chain is built from TRBV6-6 and TRBJ1-4; D is unresolved. V was pared by 2 bases and J by 5 bases, with 12 bases between. The CDR3 extends over 15 amino acids. The germline V gene encodes CDR1 MNHNY and CDR2 SVGAGI (reference sequence). In DNA form, the CDR3 reads TGTGCCAGCAGTTACGAGTCAGAACACAATGAAAAACTGTTTTTT. This codes for CASSYESEHNEKLFF.

A note on this clonotype: A read error may produce the germline difference seen at one junction end. This chain links TRBV28 with TRBJ1-2; D is unclear. The length of the CDR3 is 13 residues. Germline values: CDR1 MDHEN, CDR2 SYDVKM. In nucleotides, the CDR3 is TGTGCCTGCAGTTTATTAGGGTCCTATGGCTACACCTTC. It encodes CACSLLGSYGYTF.

The CDR3 spells CASSSWTGGNEQYF. The CDR3 DNA is TGTGCCAGCTCATCGTGGACAGGAGGGAACGAGCAGTACTTC. The gene calls are TRBV18 and TRBJ2-7, with D possibly TRBD1 on 7 matching bases. V dropped 5 bases and J dropped 5 bases, with 16 bases sitting between them. Germline V gene sequence: CDR1 KGHSH, CDR2 LQKENI. The CDR3 is 14 residues long.

The DNA for the CDR3 is TGTGCCAGCAGCCAGGGGCGGACTAGCGGGGCCTCCCTCCAAGAGACCCAGTACTTC. Residues: CASSQGRTSGASLQETQYF. The V and J genes are TRBV3-1 and TRBJ2-5; TRBD2 matches 12 bases. Germline V gene data show CDR1 as LGHDT and CDR2 as YNNKEL (reference sequence). The CDR3 is made up of 19 amino acids. After removal of 3 bases from V and 1 base from J, the junction contained 12 bases not matched to a gene.

This clonotype has more than one count but fewer than ten. The rearrangement links TRBV20-1 to TRBJ2-7; 8 nucleotides match TRBD1. The germline CDR1 and CDR2 sequences are DFQATT and SNEGSKA (reference sequence). This CDR3 has 15 residues. The J segment lost 0 bases and the V segment lost 6 bases, leaving 10 bases of the junction unmatched. CDR3 nucleotide sequence: TGCAGTGCGAGGAGGGTGGACAGGGACTCCTACGAGCAGTACTTC. This codes for CSARRVDRDSYEQYF.

The V gene is TRBV6-6, the J gene TRBJ2-7; D ambiguous. From germline, CDR1 is MNHNY and CDR2 SVGAGI (reference sequence). V was shortened by 0 bases and J by 12 bases, with 15 bases between the two germline ends. This CDR3 spans 13 amino acids. The CDR3 reads CASSYSVREVLYF. The DNA for the CDR3 is TGTGCCAGCAGTTACTCGGTACGTGAGGTTTTGTACTTC.

The chain links TRBV9 to TRBJ1-2, with TRBD1 matching 10 bases. V dropped 3 bases and J dropped 1; count of bases not matched to a gene: 9. The CDR3 loop spans 17 amino acids. Germline values: CDR1 SGDLS, CDR2 YYNGEE. In DNA, the CDR3 is TGTGCCAGCAGCGCATCCGGGACAGGGGTGGTTAACTATGGCTACACCTTC. Its translation is CASSASGTGVVNYGYTF.

The table lists this clonotype with a few counts. This chain uses TRBV24-1 with TRBJ2-1, with D possibly TRBD2 on 6 matching bases. From germline, CDR1 is KGHDR and CDR2 SFDVKD. Trimming removed 7 bases from V and 3 bases from J, with 15 bases in between. The CDR3 is 15 amino acids. The CDR3 DNA reads TGTGCCACCAGCCTGACTAGAGGCCGCTACAATGAGCAGTTCTTC. This gives the protein CATSLTRGRYNEQFF.

J is TRBJ2-1 and V is TRBV28; 8 positions agree with TRBD2. Germline V CDR1 and CDR2: MDHEN, SYDVKM. This CDR3 is 17 amino acids long. The trim removed 10 bases at V and 3 bases at J, leaving 17 bases unmatched. CDR3 loop: CANPPPLGGGNYNEQFF. CDR3 DNA: TGTGCCAACCCCCCTCCCCTAGGCGGGGGGAACTACAATGAGCAGTTCTTC.

The chain links TRBV20-1 to TRBJ2-3; TRBD2 aligns across 8 bases. CDR3 size: 15 residues. V lost 4 bases, J lost 2 bases, and 8 bases stayed unmatched. The V gene's germline CDR1 is DFQATT and CDR2 SNEGSKA (reference sequence). CDR3 in amino acids: CSATGRGGTTDTQYF. The CDR3 bases are TGCAGTGCTACGGGCCGGGGGGGAACCACAGATACGCAGTATTTT.